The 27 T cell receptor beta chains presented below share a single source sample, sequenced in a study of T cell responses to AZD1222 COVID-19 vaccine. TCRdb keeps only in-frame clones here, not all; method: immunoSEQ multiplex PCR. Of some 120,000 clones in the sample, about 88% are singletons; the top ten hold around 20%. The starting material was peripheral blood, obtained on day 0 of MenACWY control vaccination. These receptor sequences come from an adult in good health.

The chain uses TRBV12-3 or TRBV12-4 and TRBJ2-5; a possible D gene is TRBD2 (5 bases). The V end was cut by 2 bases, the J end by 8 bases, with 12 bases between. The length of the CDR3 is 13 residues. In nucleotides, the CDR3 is TGTGCCAGCAGTTTACACCGGGAAGGAACCCAGTACTTC. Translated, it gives CASSLHREGTQYF.

CDR3 residues: CSVGNFNVEQYF. The CDR3 DNA follows: TGCAGCGTGGGGAATTTCAACGTCGAGCAGTACTTC. The genes are TRBV29-1 and TRBJ2-7; D uncertain. In germline, CDR1 is SQVTM, CDR2 ANQGSEA. The CDR3 is 12 amino acids. The V gene lost 6 bases and the J gene lost 6 bases, with 15 bases spanning the gap.

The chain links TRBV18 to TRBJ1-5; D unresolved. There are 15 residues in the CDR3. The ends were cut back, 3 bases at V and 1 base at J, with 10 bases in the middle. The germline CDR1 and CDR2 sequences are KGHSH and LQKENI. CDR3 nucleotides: TGTGCCAGCTCACCGGACGGGTTGAGCAATCAGCCCCAGCATTTT. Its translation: CASSPDGLSNQPQHF.

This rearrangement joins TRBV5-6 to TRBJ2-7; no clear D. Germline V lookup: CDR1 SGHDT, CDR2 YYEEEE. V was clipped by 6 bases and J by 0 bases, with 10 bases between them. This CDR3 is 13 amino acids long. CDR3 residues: CASTFGVSYEQYF. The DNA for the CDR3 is TGTGCCAGCACCTTCGGAGTCTCCTACGAGCAGTACTTC. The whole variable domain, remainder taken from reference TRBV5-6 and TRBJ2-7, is DAGVTQSPTHLIKTRGQQVTLRCSPKSGHDTVSWYQQALGQGPQFIFQYYEEEERQRGNFPDRFSGHQFPNYSSELNVNALLLGDSALYLCASTFGVSYEQYFGPGTRLTVT.

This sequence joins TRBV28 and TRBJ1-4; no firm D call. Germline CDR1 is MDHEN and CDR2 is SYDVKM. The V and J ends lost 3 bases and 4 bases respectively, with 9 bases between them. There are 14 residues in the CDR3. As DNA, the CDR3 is TGTGCCAGCAGTTTCGGTCCGATTAATGAAAAACTGTTTTTT. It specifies CASSFGPINEKLFF.

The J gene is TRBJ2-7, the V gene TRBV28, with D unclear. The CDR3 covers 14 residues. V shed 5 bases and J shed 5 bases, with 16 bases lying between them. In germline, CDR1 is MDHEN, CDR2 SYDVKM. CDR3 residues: CASSLVGPPHEQYF. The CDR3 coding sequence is TGTGCCAGCAGTCTAGTAGGGCCGCCCCACGAGCAGTACTTC.

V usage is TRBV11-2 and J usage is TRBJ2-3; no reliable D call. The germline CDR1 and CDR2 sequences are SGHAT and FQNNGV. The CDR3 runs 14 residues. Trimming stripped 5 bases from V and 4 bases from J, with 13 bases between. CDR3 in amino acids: CASSLRALSDTQYF. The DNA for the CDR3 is TGTGCCAGCAGCCTTAGGGCCCTTTCAGATACGCAGTATTTT.

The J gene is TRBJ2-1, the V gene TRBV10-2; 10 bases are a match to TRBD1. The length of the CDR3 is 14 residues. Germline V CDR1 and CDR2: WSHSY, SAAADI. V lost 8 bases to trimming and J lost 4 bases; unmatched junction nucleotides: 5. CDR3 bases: TGCGCCAGCCACTCGGGACAGGGGTACAATGAGCAGTTCTTC. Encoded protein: CASHSGQGYNEQFF.

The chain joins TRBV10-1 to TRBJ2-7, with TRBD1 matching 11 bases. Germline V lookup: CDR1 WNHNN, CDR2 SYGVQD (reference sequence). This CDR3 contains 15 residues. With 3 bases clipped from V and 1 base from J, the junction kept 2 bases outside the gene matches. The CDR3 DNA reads TGCGCCAGCAGTGAAGGGGACAGGGGGTCCTACGAGCAGTACTTC. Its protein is CASSEGDRGSYEQYF.

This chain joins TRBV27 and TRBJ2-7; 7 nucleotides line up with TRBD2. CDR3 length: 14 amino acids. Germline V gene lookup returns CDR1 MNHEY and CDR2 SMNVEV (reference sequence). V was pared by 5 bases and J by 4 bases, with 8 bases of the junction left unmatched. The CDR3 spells CASSPASGSYEQYF. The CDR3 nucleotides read TGTGCCAGCAGTCCGGCTAGCGGTTCTTACGAGCAGTACTTC.

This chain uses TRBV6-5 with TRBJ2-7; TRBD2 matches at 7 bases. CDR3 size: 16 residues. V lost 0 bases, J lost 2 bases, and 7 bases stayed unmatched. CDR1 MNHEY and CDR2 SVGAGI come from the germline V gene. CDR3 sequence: CASSYSLAGDTYEQYF. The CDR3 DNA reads TGTGCCAGCAGTTACTCCCTGGCGGGAGATACCTACGAGCAGTACTTC.

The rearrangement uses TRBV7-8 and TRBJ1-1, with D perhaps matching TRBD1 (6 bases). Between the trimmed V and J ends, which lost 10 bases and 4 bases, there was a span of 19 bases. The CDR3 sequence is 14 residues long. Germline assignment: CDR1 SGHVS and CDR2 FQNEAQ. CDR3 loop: CATLDRGRGTEAFF. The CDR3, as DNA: TGTGCCACCTTGGACCGCGGCAGGGGCACTGAAGCTTTCTTT.

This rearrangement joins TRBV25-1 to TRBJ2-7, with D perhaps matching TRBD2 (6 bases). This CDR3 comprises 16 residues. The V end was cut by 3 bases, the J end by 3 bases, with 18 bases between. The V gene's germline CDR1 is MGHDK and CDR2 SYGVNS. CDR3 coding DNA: TGTGCCAGCAGTGATCCCAATAGCGGAGGACTCTACGAGCAGTACTTC. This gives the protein CASSDPNSGGLYEQYF.

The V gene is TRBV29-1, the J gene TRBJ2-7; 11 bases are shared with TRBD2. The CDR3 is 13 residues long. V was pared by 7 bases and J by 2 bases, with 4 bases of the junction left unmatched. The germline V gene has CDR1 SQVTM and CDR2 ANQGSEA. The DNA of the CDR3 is TGCAGCGCGAGACTAGCGGGGACCTACGAGCAGTACTTC. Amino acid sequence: CSARLAGTYEQYF.

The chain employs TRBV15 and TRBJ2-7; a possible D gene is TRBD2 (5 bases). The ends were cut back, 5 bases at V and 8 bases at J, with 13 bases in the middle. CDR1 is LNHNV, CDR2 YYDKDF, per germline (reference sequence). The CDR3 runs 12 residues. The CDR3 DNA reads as TGTGCCACCAGCGGGCCGGACTCTAAGCAGTACTTC. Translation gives CATSGPDSKQYF.

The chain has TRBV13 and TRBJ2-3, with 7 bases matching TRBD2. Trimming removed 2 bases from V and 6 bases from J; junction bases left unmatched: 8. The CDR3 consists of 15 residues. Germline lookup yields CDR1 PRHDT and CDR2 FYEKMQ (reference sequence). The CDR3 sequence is CASSLRRGSGDTQYF. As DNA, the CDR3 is TGTGCCAGCAGCTTACGACGCGGGAGCGGCGATACGCAGTATTTT.

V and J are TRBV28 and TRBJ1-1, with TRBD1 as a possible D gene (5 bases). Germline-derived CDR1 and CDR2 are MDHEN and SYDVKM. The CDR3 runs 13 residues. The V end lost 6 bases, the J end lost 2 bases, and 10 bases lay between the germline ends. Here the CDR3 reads CASRGDPNTEAFF. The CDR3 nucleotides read TGTGCCAGCAGAGGGGACCCAAACACTGAAGCTTTCTTT.

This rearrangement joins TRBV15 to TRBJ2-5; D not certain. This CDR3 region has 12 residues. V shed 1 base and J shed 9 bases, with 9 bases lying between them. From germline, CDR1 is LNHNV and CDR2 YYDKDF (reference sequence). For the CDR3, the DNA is TGTGCCACCAGCAGAGGAGGATCGGCCCAGTACTTC. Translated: CATSRGGSAQYF.

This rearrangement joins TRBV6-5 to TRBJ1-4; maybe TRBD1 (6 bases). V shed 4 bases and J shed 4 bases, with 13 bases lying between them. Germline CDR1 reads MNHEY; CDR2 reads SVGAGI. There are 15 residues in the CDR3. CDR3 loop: CASSWSRTDNEKLFF. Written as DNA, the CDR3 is TGTGCCAGCAGTTGGTCAAGGACAGATAATGAAAAACTGTTTTTT.

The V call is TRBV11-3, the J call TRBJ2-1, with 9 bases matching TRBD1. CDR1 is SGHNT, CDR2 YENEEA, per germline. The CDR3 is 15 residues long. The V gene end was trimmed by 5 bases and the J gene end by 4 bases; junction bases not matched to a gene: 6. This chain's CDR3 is CASSPGTGRYNEQFF. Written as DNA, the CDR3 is TGTGCCAGCAGCCCCGGGACAGGGAGATACAATGAGCAGTTCTTC.

The CDR3 spells CASSTSNSGANVLTF. CDR3 bases: TGTGCCAGCAGTACGAGCAACTCTGGGGCCAACGTCCTGACTTTC. V usage is TRBV7-9 and J usage is TRBJ2-6; D is undetermined. V dropped 6 bases and J dropped 0 bases, with 9 bases sitting between them. From germline, CDR1 is SEHNR and CDR2 FQNEAQ (reference sequence). This CDR3 region has 15 residues.

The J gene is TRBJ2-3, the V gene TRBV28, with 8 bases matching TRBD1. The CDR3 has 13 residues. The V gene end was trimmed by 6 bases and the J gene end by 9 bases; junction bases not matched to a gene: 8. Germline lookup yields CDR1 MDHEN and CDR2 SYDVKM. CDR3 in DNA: TGTGCCAGCAGCCAGTCTCAGGGGGCAACGCAGTATTTT. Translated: CASSQSQGATQYF.

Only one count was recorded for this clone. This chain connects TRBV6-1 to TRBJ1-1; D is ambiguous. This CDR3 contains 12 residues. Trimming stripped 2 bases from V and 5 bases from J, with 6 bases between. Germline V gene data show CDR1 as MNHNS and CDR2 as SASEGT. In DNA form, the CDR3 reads TGTGCCAGCAGTGAATTCTGGACTGAAGCTTTCTTT. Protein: CASSEFWTEAFF.

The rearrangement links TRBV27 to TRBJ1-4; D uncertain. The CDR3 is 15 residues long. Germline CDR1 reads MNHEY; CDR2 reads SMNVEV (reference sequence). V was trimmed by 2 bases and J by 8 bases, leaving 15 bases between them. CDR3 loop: CASSLTGPSGEKLFF. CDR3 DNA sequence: TGTGCCAGCAGTTTAACTGGCCCGAGTGGGGAAAAACTGTTTTTT.

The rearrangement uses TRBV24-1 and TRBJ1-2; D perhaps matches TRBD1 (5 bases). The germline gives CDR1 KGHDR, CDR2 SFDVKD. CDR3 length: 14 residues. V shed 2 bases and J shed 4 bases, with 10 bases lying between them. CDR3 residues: CATSDWDAGYGYTF. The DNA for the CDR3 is TGTGCCACCAGTGATTGGGACGCCGGCTATGGCTACACCTTC.

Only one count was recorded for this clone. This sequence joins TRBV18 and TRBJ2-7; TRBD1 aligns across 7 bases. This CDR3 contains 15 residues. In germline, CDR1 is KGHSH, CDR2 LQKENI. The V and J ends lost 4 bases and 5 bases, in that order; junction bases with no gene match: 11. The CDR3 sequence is CASSLTGAIGNEQYF. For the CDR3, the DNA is TGTGCCAGCTCACTTACAGGGGCCATCGGCAACGAGCAGTACTTC. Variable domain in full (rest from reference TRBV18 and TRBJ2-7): NAGVMQNPRHLVRRRGQEARLRCSPMKGHSHVYWYRQLPEEGLKFMVYLQKENIIDESGMPKERFSAEFPKEGPSILRIQQVVRGDSAAYFCASSLTGAIGNEQYFGPGTRLTVT.

The CDR3 loop is CSVLGQGFGLGLSSRQYF. In nucleotides, the CDR3 is TGCAGCGTTCTCGGCCAGGGATTCGGTTTAGGACTTAGCTCCCGTCAGTACTTC. The rearrangement uses TRBV29-1 and TRBJ2-7, with D perhaps given as TRBD1 or TRBD2 (5 bases each). The CDR3 totals 18 residues. Trimming stripped 5 bases from V and 10 bases from J, with 36 bases between. Germline V gives CDR1 SQVTM, CDR2 ANQGSEA.